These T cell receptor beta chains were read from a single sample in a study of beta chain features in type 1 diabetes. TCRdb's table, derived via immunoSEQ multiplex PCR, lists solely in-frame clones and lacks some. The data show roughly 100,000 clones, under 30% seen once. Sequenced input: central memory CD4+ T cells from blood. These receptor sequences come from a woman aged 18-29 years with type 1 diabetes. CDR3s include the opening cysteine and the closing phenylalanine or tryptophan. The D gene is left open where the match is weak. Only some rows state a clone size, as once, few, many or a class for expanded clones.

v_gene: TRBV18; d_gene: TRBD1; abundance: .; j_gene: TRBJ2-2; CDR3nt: TGTGCCAGCTCACCTCGTATGACAGGGGAAACCGGGGAGCTGTTTTTT; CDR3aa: CASSPRMTGETGELFF
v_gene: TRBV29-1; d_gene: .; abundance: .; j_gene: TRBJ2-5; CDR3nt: TGCAGCGTTGTCCTTCGCCTAGCGAACGATGGGTACCAAGAGACCCAGTACTTC; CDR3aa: CSVVLRLANDGYQETQYF
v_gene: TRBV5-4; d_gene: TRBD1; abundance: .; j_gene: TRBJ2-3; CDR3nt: TGTGCCAGCAGCGTGAGGTTAGACAGGGGAGTTAATACGCAGTATTTT; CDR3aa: CASSVRLDRGVNTQYF
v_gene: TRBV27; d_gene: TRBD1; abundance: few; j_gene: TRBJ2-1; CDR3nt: TGTGCCAGCAGTCCACGGACAGGGGTCAATGAGCAGTTCTTC; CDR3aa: CASSPRTGVNEQFF
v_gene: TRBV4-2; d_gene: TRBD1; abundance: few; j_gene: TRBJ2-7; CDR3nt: TGTGCCAGCAGCCAAGCCGCGGGACAGGGACACTACGAGCAGTACTTC; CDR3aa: CASSQAAGQGHYEQYF
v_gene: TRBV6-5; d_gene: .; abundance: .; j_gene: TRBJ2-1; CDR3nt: TGTGCCAGCAGATCCGGACCTTGGGGCCTCAATGAGCAGTTCTTC; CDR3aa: CASRSGPWGLNEQFF
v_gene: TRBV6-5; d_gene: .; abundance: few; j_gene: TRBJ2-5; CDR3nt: TGTGCCAGCAGTCTCACACAATACAGGTCGGAGACCCAGTACTTC; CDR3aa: CASSLTQYRSETQYF
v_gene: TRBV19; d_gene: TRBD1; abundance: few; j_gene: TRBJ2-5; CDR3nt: TGTGCCAGTAGGGGGACAGAAGAAGAGACCCAGTACTTC; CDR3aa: CASRGTEEETQYF
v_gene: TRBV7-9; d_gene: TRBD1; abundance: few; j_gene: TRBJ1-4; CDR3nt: TGTGCCAGCAGCTTGCAGGGGGCGTCCACTAATGAAAAACTGTTTTTT; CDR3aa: CASSLQGASTNEKLFF
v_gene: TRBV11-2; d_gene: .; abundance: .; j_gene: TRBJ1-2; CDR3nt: TGTGCCAGCAGCTTAGCGGGGTTCAAGGCAAAGTCGGGCTACACCTTC; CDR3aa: CASSLAGFKAKSGYTF
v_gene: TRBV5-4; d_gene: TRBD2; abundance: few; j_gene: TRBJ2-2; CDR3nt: TGTGCCAGCAGCTTGGGCCCCCTAGCGGCCACCGGGGAGCTGTTTTTT; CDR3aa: CASSLGPLAATGELFF
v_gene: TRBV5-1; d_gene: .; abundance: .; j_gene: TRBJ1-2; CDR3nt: TGCGCCAGCAGCTCTAGCGGGTTGAGGGCCTATGGCTACACCTTC; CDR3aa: CASSSSGLRAYGYTF
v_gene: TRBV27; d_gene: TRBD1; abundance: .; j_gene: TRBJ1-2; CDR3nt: TGTGCCAGCAGTTCCCCGGACAGGGGAGGAGGCCTCTATGGCTACACCTTC; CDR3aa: CASSSPDRGGGLYGYTF
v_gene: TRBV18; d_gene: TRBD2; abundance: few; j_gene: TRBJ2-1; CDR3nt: TGTGCCAGCTCACCACCGGCGGGGGCCTACAATGAGCAGTTCTTC; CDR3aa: CASSPPAGAYNEQFF
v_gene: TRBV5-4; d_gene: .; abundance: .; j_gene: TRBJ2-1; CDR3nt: TGTGCCAGCAGCCAAGATAGGAGCGACTCCAATGAGCAGTTCTTC; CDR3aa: CASSQDRSDSNEQFF
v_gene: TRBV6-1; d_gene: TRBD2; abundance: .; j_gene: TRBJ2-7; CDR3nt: TGTGCCAGCAGTTCCCTTGTGGGGGGGTCCTACGAGCAGTACTTC; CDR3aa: CASSSLVGGSYEQYF
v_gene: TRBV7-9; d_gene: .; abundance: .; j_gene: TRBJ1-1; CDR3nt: TGTGCCAGCAAGGAGGCAGCACTGAACACTGAAGCTTTCTTT; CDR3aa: CASKEAALNTEAFF
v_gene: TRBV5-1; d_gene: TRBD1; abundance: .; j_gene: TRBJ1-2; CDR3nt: TGCGCCAGCAGCCCCGGGACAGGGGGTTTTTCAGCGGGTGGCTACACCTTC; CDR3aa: CASSPGTGGFSAGGYTF
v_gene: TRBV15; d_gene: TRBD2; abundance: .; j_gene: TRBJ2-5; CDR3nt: TGTGCCACCAGGGGGAGCTTAGCGGGAGGGCCGGAGACCCAGTACTTC; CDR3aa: CATRGSLAGGPETQYF
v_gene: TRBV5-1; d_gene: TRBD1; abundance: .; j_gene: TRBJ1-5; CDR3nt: TGCGCCAGCAGCTCCGGGACAGGGAATCAGCCCCAGCATTTT; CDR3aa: CASSSGTGNQPQHF
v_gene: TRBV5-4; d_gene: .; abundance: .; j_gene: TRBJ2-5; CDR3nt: TGTGCCAGCAGCTTCAGCCAAGAGACCCAGTACTTC; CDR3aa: CASSFSQETQYF
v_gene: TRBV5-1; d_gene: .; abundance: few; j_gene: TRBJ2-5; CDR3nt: TGCGCCAGCAGCCCGGGACTGGCTCACCAAGAGACCCAGTACTTC; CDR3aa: CASSPGLAHQETQYF
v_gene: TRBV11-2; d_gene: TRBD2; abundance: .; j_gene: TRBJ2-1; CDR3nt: TGTGCCAGCAGCCCCCCCGGGACTAGCGGGAGGGGTGAGCAGTTCTTC; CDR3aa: CASSPPGTSGRGEQFF
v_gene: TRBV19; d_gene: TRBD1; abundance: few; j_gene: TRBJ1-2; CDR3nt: TGTGCCAGTAGTCCGTCTCGACAGGGGATGAACTATGGCTACACCTTC; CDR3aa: CASSPSRQGMNYGYTF
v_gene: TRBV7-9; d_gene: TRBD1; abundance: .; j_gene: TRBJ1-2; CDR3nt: TGTGCCAGCAGCTTCCTTGACAGGGCTAACTATGGCTACACCTTC; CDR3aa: CASSFLDRANYGYTF
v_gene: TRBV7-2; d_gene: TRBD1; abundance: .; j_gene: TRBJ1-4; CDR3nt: TGTGCCAGCAGTCTTACCCCGGGACAGCGTACAACTGATAATGAAAAACTGTTTTTT; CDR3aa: CASSLTPGQRTTDNEKLFF
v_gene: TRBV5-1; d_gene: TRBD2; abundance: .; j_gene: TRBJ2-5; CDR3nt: TGCGCCAGCAGCTCGGGACTAGCGGGAGGGGCCGAGACCCAGTACTTC; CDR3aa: CASSSGLAGGAETQYF
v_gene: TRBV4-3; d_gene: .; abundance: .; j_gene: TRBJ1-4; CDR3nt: TGCGCCAGCAGCCAAGATTATACAGGACGGGGGGAAAAACTGTTTTTT; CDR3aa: CASSQDYTGRGEKLFF
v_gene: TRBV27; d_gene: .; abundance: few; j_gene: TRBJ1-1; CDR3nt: TGTGCCAGCGGGGGCACCAGGGCAGCTTTCTTT; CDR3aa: CASGGTRAAFF
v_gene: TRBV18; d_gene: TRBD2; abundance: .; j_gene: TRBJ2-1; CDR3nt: TGTGCCAGCTCACCAGTGGGGACTAGCGGGCAGGTATACAATGAGCAGTTCTTC; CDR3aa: CASSPVGTSGQVYNEQFF
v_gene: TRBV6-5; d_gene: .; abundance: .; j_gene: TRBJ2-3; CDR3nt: TGTGCCAGCAGTTACGGGGGGGGGCAGCGGGCAGATACGCAGTATTTT; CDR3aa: CASSYGGGQRADTQYF
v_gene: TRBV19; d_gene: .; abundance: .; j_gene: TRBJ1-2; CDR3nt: TGTGCCAGTAGCATGACCCCAGGGATGCGAGGCTACACCTTC; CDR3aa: CASSMTPGMRGYTF
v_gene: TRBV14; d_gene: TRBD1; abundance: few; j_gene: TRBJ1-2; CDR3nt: TGTGCCAGCAGCCATCGACAGGGCTATGGCTACACCTTC; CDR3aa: CASSHRQGYGYTF
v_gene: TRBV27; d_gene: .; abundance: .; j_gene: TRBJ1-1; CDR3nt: TGTGCCAGCAGTTCCCATCAGGGATCTGAAGCTTTCTTT; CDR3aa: CASSSHQGSEAFF
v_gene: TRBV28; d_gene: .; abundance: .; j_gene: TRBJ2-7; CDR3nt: TGTGCCAGCAGGGACAGTAAATACGAGCAGTACTTC; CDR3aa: CASRDSKYEQYF
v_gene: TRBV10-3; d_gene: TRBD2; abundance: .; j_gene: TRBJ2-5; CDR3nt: TGTGCCATCAGTGTCGGGGTAGCGGGAGGGATGGAGACCCAGTACTTC; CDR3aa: CAISVGVAGGMETQYF